This T cell receptor (beta chain) was identified during a study of blood T cell repertoires in COVID-19. Study-level background: Acute and convalescent COVID-19 samples came from the United States, Italy and Spain.

In the source study's methods: Reference gene primer amplification gave estimated nucleated cell counts. Only in-frame clones appear in the TCRdb table, and some are missing; sequencing was by immunoSEQ multiplex PCR. The V and J calls and clone size were taken over from that table, and D and trimming were inferred from the DNA. The sample yields about 83,000 clones, 90% seen once. The TCR was taken from a woman of 80 years or more with active or convalescent COVID-19. The sequencing input was peripheral blood.

In nucleotides, the CDR3 is TGCGCCAGCAGCTTAGGGGCGGGGCGGTTCCAAGAGACCCAGTACTTC. Its protein is CASSLGAGRFQETQYF. The chain has TRBV5-1 and TRBJ2-5; weak D call: TRBD2 (6 bases). V lost 2 bases, J lost 1 base, and 15 bases lay in between. Germline lookup yields CDR1 SGHRS and CDR2 YFSETQ. This CDR3 spans 16 amino acids.